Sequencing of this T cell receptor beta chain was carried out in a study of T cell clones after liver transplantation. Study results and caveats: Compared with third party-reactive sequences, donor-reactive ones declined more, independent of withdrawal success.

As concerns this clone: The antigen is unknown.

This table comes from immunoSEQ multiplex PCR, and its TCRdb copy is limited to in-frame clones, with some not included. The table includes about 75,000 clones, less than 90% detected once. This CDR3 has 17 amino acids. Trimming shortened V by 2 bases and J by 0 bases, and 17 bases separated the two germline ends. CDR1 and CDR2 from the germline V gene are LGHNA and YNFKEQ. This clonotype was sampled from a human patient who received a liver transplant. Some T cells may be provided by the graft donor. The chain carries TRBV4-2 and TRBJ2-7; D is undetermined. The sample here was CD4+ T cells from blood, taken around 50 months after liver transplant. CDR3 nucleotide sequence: TGTGCCAGCAGCCAAAGCGCGCGGTCTGCCAGCTCCTACGAGCAGTACTTC. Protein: CASSQSARSASSYEQYF.